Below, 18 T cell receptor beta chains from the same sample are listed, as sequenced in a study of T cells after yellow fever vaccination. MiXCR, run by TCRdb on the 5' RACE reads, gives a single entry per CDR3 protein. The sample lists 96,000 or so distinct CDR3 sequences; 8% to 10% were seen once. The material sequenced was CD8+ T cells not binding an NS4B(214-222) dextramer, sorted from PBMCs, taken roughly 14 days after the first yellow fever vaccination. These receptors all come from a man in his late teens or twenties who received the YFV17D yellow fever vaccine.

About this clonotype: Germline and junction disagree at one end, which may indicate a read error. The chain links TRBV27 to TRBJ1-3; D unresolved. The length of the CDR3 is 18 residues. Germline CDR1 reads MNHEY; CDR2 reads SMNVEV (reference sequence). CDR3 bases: TGTGCCATCAGTTTATCCCAGAGAGAGTTAAGCTCTGGAAACACCATATATTTT. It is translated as CAISLSQRELSSGNTIYF.

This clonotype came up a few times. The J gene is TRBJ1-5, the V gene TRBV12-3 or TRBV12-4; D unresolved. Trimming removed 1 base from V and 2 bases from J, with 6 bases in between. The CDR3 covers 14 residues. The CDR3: CASSLGFGNQPQHF. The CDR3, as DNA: TGTGCCAGCAGTTTAGGGTTCGGCAATCAGCCCCAGCATTTT.

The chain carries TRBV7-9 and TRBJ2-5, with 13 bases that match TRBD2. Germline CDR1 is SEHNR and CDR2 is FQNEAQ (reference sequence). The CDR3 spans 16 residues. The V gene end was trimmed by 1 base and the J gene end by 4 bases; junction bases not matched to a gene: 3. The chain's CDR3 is CASSLVWTSGGETQYF. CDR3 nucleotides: TGTGCCAGCAGCTTAGTTTGGACTAGCGGGGGAGAGACCCAGTACTTC. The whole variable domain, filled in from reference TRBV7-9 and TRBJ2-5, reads DTGVSQNPRHKITKRGQNVTFRCDPISEHNRLYWYRQTLGQGPEFLTYFQNEAQLEKSRLLSDRFSAERPKGSFSTLEIQRTEQGDSAMYLCASSLVWTSGGETQYFGPGTRLLVL.

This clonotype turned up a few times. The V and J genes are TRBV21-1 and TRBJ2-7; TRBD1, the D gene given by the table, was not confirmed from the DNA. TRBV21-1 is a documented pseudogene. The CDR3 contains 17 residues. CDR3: CASTKPREQHFAYEQYF. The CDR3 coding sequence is TGTGCCAGCACCAAACCCAGGGAGCAACACTTCGCCTACGAGCAGTACTTC.

CDR3 sequence: CASSLALTGLTIVNYGYTF. The DNA of the CDR3 is TGTGCCAGCAGCTTGGCCTTGACAGGGCTTACCATCGTCAACTATGGCTACACCTTC. This sequence joins TRBV5-4 and TRBJ1-2, with 7 bases that match TRBD1. The CDR3 contains 19 residues. Germline CDR1 and CDR2: SGHNT and YYREEE (reference sequence). The J segment lost 2 bases and the V segment lost 0 bases, leaving 16 bases of the junction unmatched.

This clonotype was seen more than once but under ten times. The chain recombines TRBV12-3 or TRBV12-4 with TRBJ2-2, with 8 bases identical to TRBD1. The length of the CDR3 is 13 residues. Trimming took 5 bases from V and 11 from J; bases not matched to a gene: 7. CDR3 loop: CASSAPGQVELFF. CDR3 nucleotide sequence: TGTGCCAGCAGTGCCCCGGGACAGGTAGAGCTGTTTTTT.

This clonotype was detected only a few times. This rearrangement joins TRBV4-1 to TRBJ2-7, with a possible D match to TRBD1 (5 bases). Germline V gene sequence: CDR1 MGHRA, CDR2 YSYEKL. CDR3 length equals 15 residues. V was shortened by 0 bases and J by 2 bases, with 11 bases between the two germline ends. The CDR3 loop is CASSQDLGRAYEQYV. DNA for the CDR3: TGCGCCAGCAGCCAAGATCTGGGCAGGGCCTACGAGCAGTACGTC.

The CDR3 reads CASSSRQGTYEQYF. CDR3 nucleotide sequence: TGTGCCAGCAGCTCGCGACAGGGGACCTACGAGCAGTACTTC. The genes are TRBV7-9 and TRBJ2-7, with TRBD1 matching over 8 bases. The junction had 4 bases not matched to a gene; V was cut back by 4 bases and J by 2 bases. The germline V gene has CDR1 SEHNR and CDR2 FQNEAQ (reference sequence). The CDR3 covers 14 residues.

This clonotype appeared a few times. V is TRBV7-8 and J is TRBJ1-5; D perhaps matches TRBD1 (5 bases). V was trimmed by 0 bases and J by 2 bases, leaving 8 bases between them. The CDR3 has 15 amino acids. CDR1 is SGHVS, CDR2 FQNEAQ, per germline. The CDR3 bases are TGTGCCAGCAGCTTAGCGGGGGGTGGCAATCAGCCCCAGCATTTT. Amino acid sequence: CASSLAGGGNQPQHF.

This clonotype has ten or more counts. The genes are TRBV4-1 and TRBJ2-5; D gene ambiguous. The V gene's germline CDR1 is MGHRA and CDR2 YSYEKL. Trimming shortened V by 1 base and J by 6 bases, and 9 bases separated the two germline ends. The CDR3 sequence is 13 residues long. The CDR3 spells CASSQGHLQTQYF. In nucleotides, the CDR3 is TGCGCCAGCAGCCAAGGGCACTTACAGACCCAGTACTTC.

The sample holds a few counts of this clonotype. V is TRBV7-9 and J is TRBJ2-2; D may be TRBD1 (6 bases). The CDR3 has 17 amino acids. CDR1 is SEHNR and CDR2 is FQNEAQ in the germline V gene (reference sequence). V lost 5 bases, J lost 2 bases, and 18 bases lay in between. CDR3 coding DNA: TGTGCCAGCAGCCCACTTGCCGGGACACTTAACACCGGGGAGCTGTTTTTT. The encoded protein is CASSPLAGTLNTGELFF.

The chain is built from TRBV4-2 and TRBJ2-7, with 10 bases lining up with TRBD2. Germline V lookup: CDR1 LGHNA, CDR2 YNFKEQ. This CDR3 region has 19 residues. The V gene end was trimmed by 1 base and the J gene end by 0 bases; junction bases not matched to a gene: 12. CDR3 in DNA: TGTGCCAGCAGCCAAGCACAGGATCTAGCGGGGGATCTCTCCTACGAGCAGTACTTC. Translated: CASSQAQDLAGDLSYEQYF.

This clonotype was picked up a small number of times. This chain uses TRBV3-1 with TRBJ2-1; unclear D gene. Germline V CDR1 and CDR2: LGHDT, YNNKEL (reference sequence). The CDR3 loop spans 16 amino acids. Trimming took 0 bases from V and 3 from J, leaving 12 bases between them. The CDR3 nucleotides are TGTGCCAGCAGCCAAGAGCCGTCTAGTGTCTACAATGAGCAGTTCTTC. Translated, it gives CASSQEPSSVYNEQFF.

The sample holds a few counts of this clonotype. CDR3 bases: TGTGCCAGCAGTGACAGGGTCGAGCAGTACGTC. Encoded protein: CASSDRVEQYV. This chain connects TRBV6-1 to TRBJ2-7, with D possibly TRBD1 on 5 matching bases. V lost 3 bases to trimming and J lost 6 bases, with 6 bases between them. CDR1 MNHNS and CDR2 SASEGT come from the germline V gene. The CDR3 has 11 residues.

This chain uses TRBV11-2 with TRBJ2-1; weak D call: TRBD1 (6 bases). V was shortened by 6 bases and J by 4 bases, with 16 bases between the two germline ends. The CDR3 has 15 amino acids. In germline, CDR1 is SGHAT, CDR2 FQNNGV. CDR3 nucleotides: TGTGCCAGCAGAAACCGGGACATTCCATACAATGAGCAGTTCTTC. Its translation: CASRNRDIPYNEQFF.

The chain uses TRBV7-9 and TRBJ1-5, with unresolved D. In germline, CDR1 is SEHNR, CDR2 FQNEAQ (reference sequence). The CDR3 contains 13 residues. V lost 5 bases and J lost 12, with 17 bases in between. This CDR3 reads CASSPGDWDRQHF. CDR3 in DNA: TGTGCCAGCAGCCCCGGGGATTGGGATCGCCAGCATTTT.

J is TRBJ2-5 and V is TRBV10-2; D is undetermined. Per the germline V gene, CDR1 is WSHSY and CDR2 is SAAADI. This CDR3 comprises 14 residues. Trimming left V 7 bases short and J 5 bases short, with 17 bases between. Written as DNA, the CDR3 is TGCGCCAGCAACACTGAAAACGAGCTGGAGACCCAGTACTTC. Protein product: CASNTENELETQYF.

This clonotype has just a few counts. In nucleotides, the CDR3 is TGTGCCAGCAGCCTCGGCGGACAGGGTAGGCAGTACGTC. It specifies CASSLGGQGRQYV. This chain uses TRBV11-2 with TRBJ2-7; 8 nucleotides match TRBD1. The CDR3 is made up of 13 amino acids. The germline gives CDR1 SGHAT, CDR2 FQNNGV. V gave up 5 bases and J gave up 9 bases; unmatched junction bases: 9.